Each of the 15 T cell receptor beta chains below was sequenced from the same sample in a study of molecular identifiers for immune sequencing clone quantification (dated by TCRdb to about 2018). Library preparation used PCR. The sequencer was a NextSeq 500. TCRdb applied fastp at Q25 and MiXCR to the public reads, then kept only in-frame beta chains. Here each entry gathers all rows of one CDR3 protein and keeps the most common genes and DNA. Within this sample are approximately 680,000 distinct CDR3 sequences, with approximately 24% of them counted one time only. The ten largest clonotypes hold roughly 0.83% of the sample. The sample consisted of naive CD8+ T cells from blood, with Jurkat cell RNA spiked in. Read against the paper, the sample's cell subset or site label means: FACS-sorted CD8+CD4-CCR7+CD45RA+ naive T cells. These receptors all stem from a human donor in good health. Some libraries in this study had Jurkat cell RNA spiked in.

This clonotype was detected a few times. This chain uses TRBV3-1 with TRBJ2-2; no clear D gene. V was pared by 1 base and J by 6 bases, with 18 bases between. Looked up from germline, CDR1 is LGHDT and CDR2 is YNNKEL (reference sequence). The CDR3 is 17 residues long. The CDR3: CASSQAPIPWASGELFF. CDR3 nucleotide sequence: TGTGCCAGCAGCCAAGCACCAATCCCGTGGGCCTCCGGGGAGCTGTTTTTT.

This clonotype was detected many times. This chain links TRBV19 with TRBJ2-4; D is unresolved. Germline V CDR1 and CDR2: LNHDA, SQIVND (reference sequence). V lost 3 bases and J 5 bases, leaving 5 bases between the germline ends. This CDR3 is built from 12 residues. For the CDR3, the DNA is TGTGCCAGTAGTATGGGCCAAAACATTCAGTACTTC. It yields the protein CASSMGQNIQYF.

This CDR3 reads CASSLVTGIEQFF. The CDR3 bases are TGTGCCAGCAGCTTAGTAACCGGGATTGAGCAGTTCTTC. The V and J genes are TRBV7-2 and TRBJ2-1; TRBD2 might be the D (5 bases). Trimming pared 1 base from V and 9 bases from J, leaving 10 bases between. This CDR3 contains 13 residues. Germline values: CDR1 SGHTA, CDR2 FQGNSA.

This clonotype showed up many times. The DNA for the CDR3 is TGTGCCAGCAGCTTAATAGGGGGAGATACGCAGTATTTT. Translated, it gives CASSLIGGDTQYF. The V gene is TRBV7-9, the J gene TRBJ2-3, with D possibly matching TRBD1 (6 bases). This CDR3 spans 13 amino acids. Germline lookup yields CDR1 SEHNR and CDR2 FQNEAQ (reference sequence). Trimming stripped 2 bases from V and 5 bases from J, with 8 bases between.

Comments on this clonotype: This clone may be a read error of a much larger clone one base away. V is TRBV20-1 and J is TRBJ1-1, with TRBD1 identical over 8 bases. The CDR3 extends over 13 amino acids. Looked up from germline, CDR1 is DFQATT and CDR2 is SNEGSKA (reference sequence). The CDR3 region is CSTREQGGTEAFF. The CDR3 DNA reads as TGCAGTACTAGAGAACAGGGGGGGACTGAAGCTTTCTTT.

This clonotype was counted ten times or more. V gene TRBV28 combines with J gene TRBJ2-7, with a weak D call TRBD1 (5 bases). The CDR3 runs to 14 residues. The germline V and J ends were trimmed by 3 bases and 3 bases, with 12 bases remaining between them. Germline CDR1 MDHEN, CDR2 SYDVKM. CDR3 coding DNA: TGTGCCAGCAGTTTCGTGGACATACGCTACGAGCAGTACTTC. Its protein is CASSFVDIRYEQYF.

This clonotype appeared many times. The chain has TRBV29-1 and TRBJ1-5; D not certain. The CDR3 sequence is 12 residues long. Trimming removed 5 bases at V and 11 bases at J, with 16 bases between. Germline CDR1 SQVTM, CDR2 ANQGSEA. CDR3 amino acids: CSVYLPSGAQHF. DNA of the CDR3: TGCAGCGTTTACCTTCCCTCTGGGGCCCAGCATTTT.

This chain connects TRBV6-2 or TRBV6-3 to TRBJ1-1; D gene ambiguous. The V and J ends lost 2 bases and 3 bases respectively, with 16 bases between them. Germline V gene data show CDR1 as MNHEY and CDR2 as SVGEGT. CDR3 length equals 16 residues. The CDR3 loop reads CASSYVWSGGDTEAFF. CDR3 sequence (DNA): TGTGCCAGCAGTTACGTATGGTCTGGTGGGGACACTGAAGCTTTCTTT.

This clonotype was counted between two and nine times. CDR3 amino acids: CASSIIGSELSYEQYF. DNA of the CDR3: TGTGCCAGTAGTATAATTGGGTCGGAATTGTCCTACGAGCAGTACTTC. The rearrangement links TRBV19 to TRBJ2-7; D unclear. Germline V CDR1 and CDR2: LNHDA, SQIVND (reference sequence). V shed 2 bases and J shed 1 base, with 15 bases lying between them. The CDR3 totals 16 residues.

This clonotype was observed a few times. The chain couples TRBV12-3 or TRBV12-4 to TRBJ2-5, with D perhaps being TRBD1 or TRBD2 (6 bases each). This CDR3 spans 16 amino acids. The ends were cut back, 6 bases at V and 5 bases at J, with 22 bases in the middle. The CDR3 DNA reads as TGTGCCAGCAGCCATCCGGGGGCGCTGGGGTGGGAGACCCAGTACTTC. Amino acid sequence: CASSHPGALGWETQYF.

The CDR3 spells CASLNGPPNYGYTF. DNA for the CDR3: TGTGCCAGCTTAAATGGGCCGCCGAACTATGGCTACACCTTC. This chain joins TRBV28 and TRBJ1-2; D not resolved. Germline V gene lookup returns CDR1 MDHEN and CDR2 SYDVKM. Trimming removed 8 bases from V and 2 bases from J, with 15 bases in between. There are 14 residues in the CDR3.

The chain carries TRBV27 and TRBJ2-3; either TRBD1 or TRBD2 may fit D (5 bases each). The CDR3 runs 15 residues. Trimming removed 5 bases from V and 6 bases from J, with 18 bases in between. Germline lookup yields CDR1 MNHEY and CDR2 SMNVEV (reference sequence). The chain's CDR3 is CASSLRATRRDTQYF. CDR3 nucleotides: TGTGCCAGCAGTCTCAGGGCGACCAGGAGGGATACGCAGTATTTT.

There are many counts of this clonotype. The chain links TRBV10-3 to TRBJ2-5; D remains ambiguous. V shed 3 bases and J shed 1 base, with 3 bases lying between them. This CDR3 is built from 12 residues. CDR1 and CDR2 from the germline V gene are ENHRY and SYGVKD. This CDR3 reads CAISEPQETQYF. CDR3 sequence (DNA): TGTGCCATCAGTGAACCCCAAGAGACCCAGTACTTC.

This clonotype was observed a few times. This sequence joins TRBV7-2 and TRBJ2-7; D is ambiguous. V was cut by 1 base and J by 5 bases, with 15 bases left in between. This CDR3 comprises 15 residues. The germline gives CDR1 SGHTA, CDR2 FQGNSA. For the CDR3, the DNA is TGTGCCAGCAGCTTAGTCTGGGGATCCCAAGACGAGCAGTACTTC. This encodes CASSLVWGSQDEQYF.

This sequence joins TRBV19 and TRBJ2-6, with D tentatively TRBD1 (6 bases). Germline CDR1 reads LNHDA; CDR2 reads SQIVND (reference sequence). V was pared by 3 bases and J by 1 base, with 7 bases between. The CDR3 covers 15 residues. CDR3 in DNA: TGTGCCAGTAGTATCGGACAGTCTGGGGCCAACGTCCTGACTTTC. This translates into CASSIGQSGANVLTF.